This T cell receptor beta chain was identified in a study of CXCR3-negative and CXCR3-positive naive CD8 T cells. Across the whole study: Roughly 1.5 +/- 0.3 million TRB reads came from each library, giving about 135 million in total.

In preparing the TRB cDNA libraries, 5' RACE with UMI labels was used. TCRdb reprocessed the 5' RACE reads, keeping one entry per CDR3 protein, no DNA. The sample data list some 130,000 distinct CDR3 sequences. As regards this clonotype: Its antigen is unidentified.

Overall study results and limits: Naive CXCR3-negative cells resembled naive CXCR3-positive cells in TRBV-TRBJ usage; memory cells differed. Hydrophobicity of TRB CDR3s was greater in CXCR3-positive naive cells than in CXCR3-negative naive cells. TCR interaction strength was inferred from TRB CDR3 physicochemistry, as CD5 matched across naive subsets.

CDR1 is SQVTM, CDR2 ANQGSEA, per germline. The CDR3 extends over 15 amino acids. This receptor was identified in a human donor in good health. Some clones in this sample may be carry-over from other donors' samples. The chain recombines TRBV29-1 with TRBJ2-7; TCRdb lists TRBD1, though no DNA is available to test this call. Sequences were obtained from naive CXCR3- CD8+ T cells from blood. As to subset: CD45RO-CCR7+CD27+CD95- naive CD8+ T cells lacking CXCR3 (TNR3-). This CDR3 reads CSVEGPGQAGYEQYF.